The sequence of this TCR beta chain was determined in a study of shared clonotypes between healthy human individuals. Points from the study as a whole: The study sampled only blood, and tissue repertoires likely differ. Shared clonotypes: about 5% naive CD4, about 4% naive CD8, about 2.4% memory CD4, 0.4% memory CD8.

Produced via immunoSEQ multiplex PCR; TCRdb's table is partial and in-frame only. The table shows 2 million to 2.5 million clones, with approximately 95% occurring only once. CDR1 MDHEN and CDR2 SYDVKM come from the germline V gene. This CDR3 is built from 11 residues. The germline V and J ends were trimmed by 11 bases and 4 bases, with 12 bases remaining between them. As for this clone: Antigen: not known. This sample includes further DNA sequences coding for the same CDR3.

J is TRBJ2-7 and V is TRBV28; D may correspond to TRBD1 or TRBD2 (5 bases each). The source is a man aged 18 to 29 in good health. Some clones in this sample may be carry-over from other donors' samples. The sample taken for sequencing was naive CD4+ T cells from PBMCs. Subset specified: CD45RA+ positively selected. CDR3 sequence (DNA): TGTGCCTCTGGGACGGGGTACGAGCAGTACTTC. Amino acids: CASGTGYEQYF.